This T cell receptor (beta chain) is from a study of shared clonotypes between healthy human individuals. Profiled with immunoSEQ multiplex PCR; TCRdb holds only in-frame clones, not every one. The sample has more than 2,000,000 clones, 85% to 95% seen once. This CDR3 spans 13 amino acids. CDR1 SQVTM and CDR2 ANQGSEA come from the germline V gene. Trimming took 2 bases from V and 6 from J, leaving 13 bases between them. The TCR comes from a man in his late teens or twenties in good health. Some clones in this sample may be carry-over from other donors' samples. The sequenced material came from naive CD4+ T cells from PBMCs. As for subset: CD45RA+ positively selected. The rearrangement uses TRBV29-1 and TRBJ1-1, with D uncertain. CDR3 in DNA: TGCAGCGTTGAACCTCTAATTTTATCTGAAGCTTTCTTT. The encoded protein is CSVEPLILSEAFF.